This T cell receptor (beta chain) was captured in a study of blood T cell repertoires in COVID-19. In the study overall: Samples taken during acute and convalescent COVID-19 were collected in the United States, Italy and Spain. Nucleic acid was either cDNA or gDNA, and it came from T cells, B-cell-depleted T cells, or PBMCs.

There are a few counts of this clone. One junction end does not reproduce the germline sequence, and a read error may be involved. Germline CDR1 SNHLY, CDR2 FYNNEI. CDR3 length: 13 amino acids. Methods used by the authors: Amplification with reference gene primers provided the estimates of nucleated cell counts. Assay used: immunoSEQ multiplex PCR; TCRdb lists only in-frame clones, some missing. V, J and clone size are those of that table, while D and trimming were read from the DNA. In the table there are about 39,000 clones, around 87% of which are singletons. The V gene is TRBV2, the J gene TRBJ1-4, with 7 bases matching TRBD1. The sequence was collected from a man over 45 with active or convalescent COVID-19. The specimen sequenced was peripheral blood. The DNA for the CDR3 is TGTGCCTGCAAGGGACAGACTAAGGAAAAACTGTTTTTT. Translating it yields CACKGQTKEKLFF.